Following are 16 T cell receptor beta chains from one sample sequenced in a study of blood T cell repertoires in COVID-19. TCRdb's copy holds only in-frame clones and misses some; the assay was immunoSEQ multiplex PCR. The repertoire holds more than 200,000 clones, with 84% as singletons. Specimen: peripheral blood. These receptors came from a woman older than 75 with COVID-19, enrolled during active disease.

Written as DNA, the CDR3 is TGTGCCACCAGCAGAGATCGGGACAGGGGGGAAACTGGGGCCAACGTCCTGACTTTC. It is translated as CATSRDRDRGETGANVLTF. This chain connects TRBV15 to TRBJ2-6; TRBD1 matches at 11 bases. Per the germline V gene, CDR1 is LNHNV and CDR2 is YYDKDF (reference sequence). The CDR3 consists of 19 residues. Trimming took 0 bases from V and 2 from J; bases not matched to a gene: 6.

This chain links TRBV5-1 with TRBJ1-6; tentatively, D is TRBD1 (6 bases). The CDR3 has 14 amino acids. In germline, CDR1 is SGHRS, CDR2 YFSETQ. Trimming pared 0 bases from V and 7 bases from J, leaving 8 bases between. CDR3 DNA: TGCGCCAGCAGCTTGGACGGACAGAATTCACCCCTCCACTTT. Translated, it gives CASSLDGQNSPLHF.

The chain employs TRBV10-3 and TRBJ2-1; perhaps TRBD1 as D (5 bases). CDR1 and CDR2 (germline): ENHRY, SYGVKD. This CDR3 is 16 amino acids long. Trimming took off 0 bases at V and 6 bases at J, with 15 bases between the two ends. The CDR3 DNA reads as TGTGCCATCAGTGAGTCGAAGGGGCAAAATCCCAATGAGCAGTTCTTC. Translation: CAISESKGQNPNEQFF.

This clone was detected a few times. CDR3: CASSASTVSGNTIYF. CDR3 DNA: TGCGCCAGCAGCGCCTCGACAGTCTCTGGAAACACCATATATTTT. The V and J genes are TRBV5-1 and TRBJ1-3; D is possibly TRBD1 (5 bases). Between the trimmed V and J ends, which lost 4 bases and 0 bases, there was a span of 11 bases. The CDR3 length is 15 residues. Looked up from germline, CDR1 is SGHRS and CDR2 is YFSETQ.

V usage is TRBV19 and J usage is TRBJ1-1, with D uncertain. The CDR3 covers 13 residues. Germline loops: CDR1 LNHDA, CDR2 SQIVND (reference sequence). V was clipped by 5 bases and J by 6 bases, with 13 bases between them. The CDR3 nucleotides are TGTGCCAGTAGTTTAACCCGGCAGGCTGAAGCTTTCTTT. Its protein is CASSLTRQAEAFF.

The CDR3 sequence: CASSEGMRAQNSPLHF. The CDR3 DNA reads TGTGCCAGCAGTGAAGGCATGAGGGCGCAGAATTCACCCCTCCACTTT. The chain couples TRBV2 to TRBJ1-6; D is unclear. The germline V gene encodes CDR1 SNHLY and CDR2 FYNNEI. V was shortened by 1 base and J by 7 bases, with 14 bases between the two germline ends. This CDR3 has 16 residues. Using reference TRBV2 and TRBJ1-6 for the parts outside the CDR3, the full variable domain is EPEVTQTPSHQVTQMGQEVILRCVPISNHLYFYWYRQILGQKVEFLVSFYNNEISEKSEIFDDQFSVERPDGSNFTLKIRSTKLEDSAMYFCASSEGMRAQNSPLHFGNGTRLTVT.

The J gene is TRBJ1-5, the V gene TRBV3-1 (or the pseudogene TRBV3-2), with D maybe TRBD1 (6 bases). This CDR3 has 17 residues. Germline V gene sequence: CDR1 LGHDT, CDR2 YNNKEL (reference sequence). Trimming removed 4 bases at V and 4 bases at J, with 20 bases between. The CDR3 protein is CASSLGQIYPGNQPQHF. CDR3 DNA sequence: TGTGCCAGCAGCCTTGGACAGATCTACCCGGGTAATCAGCCCCAGCATTTT.

The J gene is TRBJ1-2, the V gene TRBV6-2 or TRBV6-3; TRBD1 matches at 7 bases. This CDR3 region has 13 residues. Germline values: CDR1 MNHEY, CDR2 SVGEGT. Unmatched junction bases numbered 10, after V lost 5 bases and J lost 10 bases. The CDR3 DNA sequence: TGTGCCAGCAGTCCGGGACAGTACAAATCCTACACCTTC. Amino acid sequence: CASSPGQYKSYTF.

The chain couples TRBV3-1 (or the pseudogene TRBV3-2) to TRBJ1-2; weak D call: TRBD1 (5 bases). Trimming removed 8 bases from V and 5 bases from J, with 9 bases in between. This CDR3 region has 11 residues. CDR1 is LGHDT, CDR2 YNNKEL, per germline (reference sequence). The chain's CDR3 is CASSRGYGYTF. CDR3 in DNA: TGTGCCAGCTCACGGGGGTATGGCTACACCTTC.

This clone is a singleton in its sample. V gene TRBV9 combines with J gene TRBJ2-3; the D is unclear. Germline assignment: CDR1 SGDLS and CDR2 YYNGEE. Trimming removed 0 bases from V and 1 base from J, with 15 bases in between. This CDR3 is 17 amino acids long. CDR3 region: CASSVGGPSLGTDTQYF. In DNA form, the CDR3 reads TGTGCCAGCAGCGTAGGAGGCCCAAGCCTGGGCACAGATACGCAGTATTTT.

The V call is TRBV7-3, the J call TRBJ1-1; D unresolved. Germline assignment: CDR1 SGHTA and CDR2 FQGTGA. This CDR3 region has 13 residues. The germline V and J ends were trimmed by 0 bases and 0 bases, with 2 bases remaining between them. CDR3: CASSLTMNTEAFF. The CDR3 coding sequence is TGTGCCAGCAGCTTAACCATGAACACTGAAGCTTTCTTT.

CDR3 loop: CASSLTAGGGTDTQYF. In nucleotides, the CDR3 is TGTGCCAGCAGCTTGACGGCGGGGGGTGGCACAGATACGCAGTATTTT. The chain links TRBV5-4 to TRBJ2-3; 8 bases agree with TRBD2. CDR1 is SGHNT, CDR2 YYREEE, per germline (reference sequence). CDR3 length equals 16 residues. V was pared by 1 base and J by 1 base, with 5 bases of the junction left unmatched.

The J gene is TRBJ2-1, the V gene TRBV7-6, with TRBD2 matching 16 bases. V lost 3 bases, J lost 12 bases, and 8 bases stayed unmatched. The germline V gene encodes CDR1 SGHVS and CDR2 FNYEAQ. The CDR3 is 16 residues long. The CDR3 sequence is CASSLSGTSGGERQFF. In DNA form, the CDR3 reads TGTGCCAGCAGCTTGTCCGGGACTAGCGGGGGGGAGAGGCAGTTCTTC. Full variable domain (missing parts from reference TRBV7-6 and TRBJ2-1): GAGVSQSPRYKVTKRGQDVALRCDPISGHVSLYWYRQALGQGPEFLTYFNYEAQQDKSGLPNDRFSAERPEGSISTLTIQRTEQRDSAMYRCASSLSGTSGGERQFFGPGTRLTVL.

This chain connects TRBV4-1 to TRBJ2-4; TRBD1 might be the D (6 bases). This CDR3 spans 19 amino acids. The germline V and J ends were trimmed by 1 base and 5 bases, with 24 bases remaining between them. CDR1 and CDR2 from the germline V gene are MGHRA and YSYEKL. Written as DNA, the CDR3 is TGCGCCAGCAGCCAAGCAAACCAGAAATCGACAGGAGGCGAAAACATTCAGTACTTC. Translating gives CASSQANQKSTGGENIQYF.

The chain carries TRBV19 and TRBJ1-2, with a weak D call TRBD1 (6 bases). In germline, CDR1 is LNHDA, CDR2 SQIVND (reference sequence). Trimming shortened V by 7 bases and J by 0 bases, and 18 bases separated the two germline ends. The CDR3 length is 16 residues. The CDR3 region is CASKPRTDSTNYGYTF. The CDR3 region has the DNA TGTGCCAGTAAACCTCGGACAGATAGTACTAACTATGGCTACACCTTC. Looking up the rest from reference TRBV19 and TRBJ1-2 gives the full variable domain: DGGITQSPKYLFRKEGQNVTLSCEQNLNHDAMYWYRQDPGQGLRLIYYSQIVNDFQKGDIAEGYSVSREKKESFPLTVTSAQKNPTAFYLCASKPRTDSTNYGYTFGSGTRLTVV.

V is TRBV27 and J is TRBJ2-5, with 8 bases matching TRBD2. The CDR3 contains 13 residues. Germline V gives CDR1 MNHEY, CDR2 SMNVEV (reference sequence). The V and J ends lost 2 bases and 5 bases, in that order; junction bases with no gene match: 1. DNA of the CDR3: TGTGCCAGCAGTTTACGGGGGGGGGAGACCCAGTACTTC. It yields the protein CASSLRGGETQYF.